The source of this T cell receptor beta chain is a study of beta chain features in type 1 diabetes. This clone was seen a handful of times. Antigen unknown. The authors reverse transcribed all of the isolated RNA, so sequencing captured expressed TCRB transcripts. Several million reads were obtained on average from naive, central memory and regulatory T cell samples. Clones were sequenced by immunoSEQ multiplex PCR, and TCRdb holds only the in-frame ones, with some missing. The top ten clones hold about 0.065% of a sample with about 470,000 clones, 30% of them seen once. The CDR3 runs 11 residues. V was shortened by 7 bases and J by 4 bases, with 10 bases between the two germline ends. Per the germline V gene, CDR1 is SQVTM and CDR2 is ANQGSEA. General observations from the study: No resolution was reached here on whether HLA type influences TCRB rearrangement.

The chain recombines TRBV29-1 with TRBJ2-5, with D possibly matching TRBD1 (5 bases). The TCR sequence derives from a young man in good health. Material for sequencing was naive CD4+ T cells from blood. The CDR3 here is CSEGLGETQYF. In DNA, the CDR3 is TGCAGCGAGGGGCTGGGAGAGACCCAGTACTTC.